The 21 T cell receptor beta chains listed next were all sequenced from one sample in a study of graft-versus-host responses after intestinal transplantation. The antigens these receptors bind are not known. TCRdb's table, derived via immunoSEQ multiplex PCR, lists solely in-frame clones and lacks some. Here the sample spans roughly 64,000 clones, approximately 91% being singletons. Sequenced material: unstimulated CD8+ T cells sorted from spleen or lymph node cells, taken before transplant. The origin of the receptors is a human donor who was the organ donor for an intestinal transplant.

The chain joins TRBV6-5 to TRBJ1-5; 7 bases map to TRBD1. This CDR3 contains 15 residues. Losses at the gene ends were 7 bases for V and 0 bases for J; bases not matched to a gene: 6. Per the germline V gene, CDR1 is MNHEY and CDR2 is SVGAGI. CDR3 DNA sequence: TGTGCCAGCACCTGGGACAGATATAGCAATCAGCCCCAGCATTTT. This gives the protein CASTWDRYSNQPQHF.

V and J are TRBV29-1 and TRBJ2-1; 9 nucleotides agree with TRBD2. CDR1 and CDR2 from the germline V gene are SQVTM and ANQGSEA. The CDR3 has 15 amino acids. V gave up 7 bases and J gave up 2 bases; unmatched junction bases: 9. The CDR3 DNA follows: TGCAGCGCCATCTTAGCGGGAGCCCCCTACAATGAGCAGTTCTTC. Translation gives CSAILAGAPYNEQFF.

V gene TRBV7-3 combines with J gene TRBJ2-3, with D tentatively TRBD2 (6 bases). Germline values: CDR1 SGHTA, CDR2 FQGTGA. The CDR3 is 14 amino acids. Deletions cut 3 bases from V and 4 bases from J, with 11 bases between. The CDR3 bases are TGTGCCAGCAGCTTGGGGGGTTCAGCAGATACGCAGTATTTT. Protein: CASSLGGSADTQYF.

This clone was seen once. In nucleotides, the CDR3 is TGTGCCAGCAGGGTCCGGGACAGGCCGAACACTGAAGCTTTCTTT. Translated, it gives CASRVRDRPNTEAFF. The J gene is TRBJ1-1, the V gene TRBV28; 8 nucleotides match TRBD1. V shed 6 bases and J 1 base; nucleotides not matched to a gene: 7. Germline V gene data show CDR1 as MDHEN and CDR2 as SYDVKM. The length of the CDR3 is 15 residues.

A single count supports this clone. The chain links TRBV19 to TRBJ1-2; 8 bases fit TRBD1. Germline V lookup: CDR1 LNHDA, CDR2 SQIVND (reference sequence). The CDR3 runs 12 residues. V shed 8 bases, J shed 3 bases, and the junction held 2 bases outside the gene matches. Here the CDR3 reads CASSQGDYGYTF. The CDR3 DNA follows: TGTGCCAGTTCACAGGGGGACTATGGCTACACCTTC. Combining the CDR3 with reference TRBV19 and TRBJ1-2 gives the whole variable domain DGGITQSPKYLFRKEGQNVTLSCEQNLNHDAMYWYRQDPGQGLRLIYYSQIVNDFQKGDIAEGYSVSREKKESFPLTVTSAQKNPTAFYLCASSQGDYGYTFGSGTRLTVV.

This chain connects TRBV4-2 to TRBJ2-7; 8 bases fit TRBD2. The germline gives CDR1 LGHNA, CDR2 YNFKEQ. Trimming took 2 bases from V and 5 from J; bases not matched to a gene: 2. The CDR3 is made up of 13 amino acids. Written as DNA, the CDR3 is TGTGCCAGCAGCCAACGGGGGGGTGACGAGCAGTACTTC. Translating it yields CASSQRGGDEQYF.

The chain joins TRBV2 to TRBJ1-4; TRBD1 is a possible D gene (6 bases). The CDR3 is 14 amino acids. Germline V gene sequence: CDR1 SNHLY, CDR2 FYNNEI. V lost 7 bases to trimming and J lost 7 bases, with 16 bases between them. The CDR3 loop is CASMGRGTGEKLFF. CDR3 DNA: TGTGCCAGCATGGGAAGGGGGACGGGTGAAAAACTGTTTTTT.

This clone was detected once. The rearrangement joins TRBV4-1 to TRBJ1-4, with 9 nucleotides matching TRBD1. The V segment lost 0 bases and the J segment 10 bases; nucleotides outside the gene matches: 3. The CDR3 runs 14 residues. Germline assignment: CDR1 MGHRA and CDR2 YSYEKL. The CDR3, as DNA: TGCGCCAGCAGCCAAGAGGGACAGGGAGTAAAACTGTTTTTT. This codes for CASSQEGQGVKLFF.

By share, this clone counts as medium-sized. This chain joins TRBV7-8 and TRBJ1-5; D may be TRBD1 (5 bases). V dropped 0 bases and J dropped 0 bases, with 9 bases sitting between them. Germline lookup yields CDR1 SGHVS and CDR2 FQNEAQ. CDR3 length: 16 amino acids. CDR3 residues: CASSLANRYSNQPQHF. The CDR3 DNA follows: TGTGCCAGCAGCTTAGCTAACAGGTATAGCAATCAGCCCCAGCATTTT. The whole variable domain, remainder taken from reference TRBV7-8 and TRBJ1-5, is GAGVSQSPRYKVAKRGQDVALRCDPISGHVSLFWYQQALGQGPEFLTYFQNEAQLDKSGLPSDRFFAERPEGSVSTLKIQRTQQEDSAVYLCASSLANRYSNQPQHFGDGTRLSIL.

CDR3 sequence (DNA): TGCGCCAGCAGCCAAGTCCCGGACAGGGTGAAGAACGAGCAGTACTTC. Protein sequence: CASSQVPDRVKNEQYF. The genes are TRBV4-1 and TRBJ2-7, with TRBD1 matching 8 bases. V gave up 1 base and J gave up 5 bases; unmatched junction bases: 10. The CDR3 runs 16 residues. The germline V gene encodes CDR1 MGHRA and CDR2 YSYEKL.

This chain connects TRBV7-9 to TRBJ2-1, with TRBD2 identical over 12 bases. The V segment lost 3 bases and the J segment 6 bases; nucleotides outside the gene matches: 3. Germline V gene lookup returns CDR1 SEHNR and CDR2 FQNEAQ (reference sequence). The length of the CDR3 is 15 residues. DNA for the CDR3: TGTGCCAGCAGCTTCGCGACTAGCGGGAGCAATGAGCAGTTCTTC. Its translation is CASSFATSGSNEQFF.

The V call is TRBV30, the J call TRBJ1-4; no clear D gene. V lost 1 base, J lost 5 bases, and 17 bases lay in between. The CDR3 sequence is 16 residues long. CDR1 is GTSNPN and CDR2 is SVGIG in the germline V gene (reference sequence). The CDR3 spells CAWSGPEASSNEKLFF. The CDR3 DNA reads as TGTGCCTGGAGTGGGCCTGAAGCGTCCTCGAATGAAAAACTGTTTTTT.

This clone was seen only a few times. The rearrangement uses TRBV6-5 and TRBJ1-5, with D unresolved. This CDR3 is 12 amino acids long. Germline-derived CDR1 and CDR2 are MNHEY and SVGAGI. Trimming shortened V by 5 bases and J by 9 bases, and 11 bases separated the two germline ends. The CDR3 nucleotides read TGTGCCAGCAGTACCCAAGAGGGGCCCCAGCATTTT. It specifies CASSTQEGPQHF.

The rearrangement joins TRBV5-5 to TRBJ2-2, with D uncertain. The CDR3 extends over 15 amino acids. V lost 0 bases to trimming and J lost 0 bases, with 6 bases between them. Germline V gene data show CDR1 as SGHKS and CDR2 as YYEKEE (reference sequence). The CDR3 spells CASSLDYTNTGELFF. The CDR3, as DNA: TGTGCCAGCAGCTTGGACTACACGAACACCGGGGAGCTGTTTTTT. The variable domain in full, with the rest retrieved from reference TRBV5-5 and TRBJ2-2, is DAGVTQSPTHLIKTRGQQVTLRCSPISGHKSVSWYQQVLGQGPQFIFQYYEKEERGRGNFPDRFSARQFPNYSSELNVNALLLGDSALYLCASSLDYTNTGELFFGEGSRLTVL.

This clone was seen just once. CDR3 sequence reads: CASSRDRGHEKLFF. CDR3 DNA sequence: TGTGCCAGCAGCCGGGACAGGGGACATGAAAAACTGTTTTTT. The chain uses TRBV7-8 and TRBJ1-4, with 10 bases lining up with TRBD1. Trimming took 5 bases from V and 6 from J; bases not matched to a gene: 3. The CDR3 has 14 amino acids. Germline V gives CDR1 SGHVS, CDR2 FQNEAQ.

CDR3 sequence reads: CASSQQGALGTDTQYF. The CDR3 DNA reads TGTGCCAGCAGCCAACAGGGGGCTTTGGGCACAGATACGCAGTATTTT. V gene TRBV7-9 combines with J gene TRBJ2-3; 9 positions match TRBD1. This CDR3 has 16 residues. Germline V gene lookup returns CDR1 SEHNR and CDR2 FQNEAQ (reference sequence). Losses at the gene ends were 5 bases for V and 1 base for J; bases not matched to a gene: 7. The whole variable domain, filled in from reference TRBV7-9 and TRBJ2-3, reads DTGVSQNPRHKITKRGQNVTFRCDPISEHNRLYWYRQTLGQGPEFLTYFQNEAQLEKSRLLSDRFSAERPKGSFSTLEIQRTEQGDSAMYLCASSQQGALGTDTQYFGPGTRLTVL.

This clone occurred once. The gene calls are TRBV4-1 and TRBJ1-2, with 9 bases aligning to TRBD1. This CDR3 comprises 14 residues. Trimming removed 1 base from V and 8 bases from J; junction bases left unmatched: 5. Germline V gene data show CDR1 as MGHRA and CDR2 as YSYEKL. The DNA for the CDR3 is TGCGCCAGCAGCCAAGGGGACAGGGTGAGCGGCTACACCTTC. Protein sequence: CASSQGDRVSGYTF.

The CDR3 loop is CASVWGETQYF. In nucleotides, the CDR3 is TGTGCCAGCGTATGGGGCGAGACCCAGTACTTC. This rearrangement joins TRBV27 to TRBJ2-5, with D perhaps TRBD1 (5 bases). The CDR3 totals 11 residues. With 8 bases removed from V and 5 bases from J, the gap between germline ends came to 9 bases. Germline CDR1 MNHEY, CDR2 SMNVEV (reference sequence).

The V call is TRBV19, the J call TRBJ1-3; D is perhaps TRBD1 (6 bases). CDR3 length equals 18 residues. The ends were cut back, 7 bases at V and 1 base at J, with 23 bases in the middle. CDR1 and CDR2 from the germline V gene are LNHDA and SQIVND (reference sequence). CDR3 protein: CASKVNWSLQGSGNTIYF. CDR3 in DNA: TGTGCCAGTAAAGTAAATTGGAGCCTTCAGGGGTCTGGAAACACCATATATTTT.

The chain combines TRBV7-3 with TRBJ2-5; D is possibly TRBD2 (6 bases). Germline V lookup: CDR1 SGHTA, CDR2 FQGTGA. With 1 base removed from V and 3 bases from J, the gap between germline ends came to 9 bases. CDR3 length: 14 residues. The CDR3 reads CASSLNAGKETQYF. The CDR3 DNA reads as TGTGCCAGCAGCTTAAATGCGGGAAAAGAGACCCAGTACTTC. Looking up the rest from reference TRBV7-3 and TRBJ2-5 gives the full variable domain: GAGVSQTPSNKVTEKGKYVELRCDPISGHTALYWYRQSLGQGPEFLIYFQGTGAADDSGLPNDRFFAVRPEGSVSTLKIQRTERGDSAVYLCASSLNAGKETQYFGPGTRLLVL.

V usage is TRBV9 and J usage is TRBJ2-7; 7 bases align to TRBD1. CDR3 length: 14 amino acids. Unmatched junction bases numbered 4, after V lost 4 bases and J lost 0 bases. Germline assignment: CDR1 SGDLS and CDR2 YYNGEE. CDR3 bases: TGTGCCAGCAGCTCCCGGGACAGCTCCTACGAGCAGTACTTC. The encoded protein is CASSSRDSSYEQYF.